Many counts were recorded for the clone carrying this T cell receptor beta chain. Its cognate antigen is unknown. This entry comes from a study of early T cells in non-severe SARS-CoV-2 infection. At the level of the study: The input, bulk RNA from unsorted whole blood, was sequenced, and chains were unpaired.

Study results and caveats: The VDJdb matching leaned toward anti-spike CD8 responses and overlooked private and CD4 specificities.

The CDR3 covers 17 residues. V shed 4 bases and J 10 bases; nucleotides not matched to a gene: 15. CDR1 and CDR2 from the germline V gene are SGDLS and YYNGEE. The protocol attached unique molecular identifiers to individual cDNA molecules. One entry per CDR3 protein results from TCRdb running MiXCR on the 5' RACE reads. Among 32,000 or so distinct CDR3 sequences listed, over 4.5% were seen once. The chain has TRBV9 and TRBJ2-1, with 12 bases fitting TRBD2. The sample was whole blood. The TCR comes from an adult who was a healthcare worker with PCR-confirmed SARS-CoV-2 infection or an uninfected control (not recorded which). The CDR3: CASSPGVRTSGNGEQFF. DNA for the CDR3: TGTGCCAGCAGCCCGGGAGTCAGGACTAGCGGGAACGGAGAGCAGTTCTTC.